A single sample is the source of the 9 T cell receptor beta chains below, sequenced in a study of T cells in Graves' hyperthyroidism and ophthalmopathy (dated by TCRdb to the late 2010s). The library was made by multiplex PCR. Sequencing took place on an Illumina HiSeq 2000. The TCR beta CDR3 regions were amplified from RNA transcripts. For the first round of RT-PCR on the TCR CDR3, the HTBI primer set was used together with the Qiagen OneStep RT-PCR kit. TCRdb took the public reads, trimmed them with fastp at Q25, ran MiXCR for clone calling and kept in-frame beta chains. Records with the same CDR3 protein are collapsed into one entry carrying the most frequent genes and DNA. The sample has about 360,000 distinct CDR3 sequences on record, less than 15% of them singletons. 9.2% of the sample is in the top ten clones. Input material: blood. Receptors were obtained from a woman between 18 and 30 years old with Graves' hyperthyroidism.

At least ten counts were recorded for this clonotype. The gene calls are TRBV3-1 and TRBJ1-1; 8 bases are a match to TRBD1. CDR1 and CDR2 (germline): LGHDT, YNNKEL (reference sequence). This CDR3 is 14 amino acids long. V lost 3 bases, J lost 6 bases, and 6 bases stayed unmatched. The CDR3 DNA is TGTGCCAGCAGCCACCGGGACAGGCCCGCTGAAGCTTTCTTT. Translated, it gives CASSHRDRPAEAFF.

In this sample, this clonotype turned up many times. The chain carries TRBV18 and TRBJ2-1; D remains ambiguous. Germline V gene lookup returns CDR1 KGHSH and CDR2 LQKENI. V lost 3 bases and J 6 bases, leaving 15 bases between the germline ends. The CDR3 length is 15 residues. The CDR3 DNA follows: TGTGCCAGCTCACCTTCCCAGGCCCCGACCAATGAGCAGTTCTTC. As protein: CASSPSQAPTNEQFF.

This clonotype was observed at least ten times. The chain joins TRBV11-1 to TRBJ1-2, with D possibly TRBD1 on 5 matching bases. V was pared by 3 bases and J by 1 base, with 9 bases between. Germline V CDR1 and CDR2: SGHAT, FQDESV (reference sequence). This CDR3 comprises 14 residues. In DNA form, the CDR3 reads TGTGCCAGCAGCTTTGGAGGGGTTAACTATGGCTACACCTTC. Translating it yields CASSFGGVNYGYTF. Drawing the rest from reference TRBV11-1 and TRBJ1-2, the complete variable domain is EAEVAQSPRYKITEKSQAVAFWCDPISGHATLYWYRQILGQGPELLVQFQDESVVDDSQLPKDRFSAERLKGVDSTLKIQPAELGDSAMYLCASSFGGVNYGYTFGSGTRLTVV.

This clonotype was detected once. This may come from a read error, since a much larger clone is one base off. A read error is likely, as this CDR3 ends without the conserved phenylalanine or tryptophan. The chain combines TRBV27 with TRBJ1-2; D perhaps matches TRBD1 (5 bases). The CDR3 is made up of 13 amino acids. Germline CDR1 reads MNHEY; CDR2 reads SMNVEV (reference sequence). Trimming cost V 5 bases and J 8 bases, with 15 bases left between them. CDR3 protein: CASSARDAEGYTL. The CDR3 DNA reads TGTGCCAGCAGTGCCCGGGACGCAGAGGGCTACACCCTC.

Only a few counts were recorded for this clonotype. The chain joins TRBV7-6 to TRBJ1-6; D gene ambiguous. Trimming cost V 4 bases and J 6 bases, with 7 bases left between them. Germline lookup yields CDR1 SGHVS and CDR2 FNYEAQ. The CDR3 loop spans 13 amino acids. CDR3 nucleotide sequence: TGTGCCAGCAGCTCGACGGTTAATTCACCCCTCCACTTT. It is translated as CASSSTVNSPLHF. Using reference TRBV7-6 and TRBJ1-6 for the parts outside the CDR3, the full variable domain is GAGVSQSPRYKVTKRGQDVALRCDPISGHVSLYWYRQALGQGPEFLTYFNYEAQQDKSGLPNDRFSAERPEGSISTLTIQRTEQRDSAMYRCASSSTVNSPLHFGNGTRLTVT.

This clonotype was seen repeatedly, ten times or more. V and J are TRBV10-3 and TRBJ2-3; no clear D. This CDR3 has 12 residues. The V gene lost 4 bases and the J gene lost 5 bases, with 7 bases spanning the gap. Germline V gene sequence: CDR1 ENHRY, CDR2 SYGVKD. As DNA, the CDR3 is TGTGCCATCAGTGGCCCGGGAGATACGCAGTATTTT. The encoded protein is CAISGPGDTQYF.

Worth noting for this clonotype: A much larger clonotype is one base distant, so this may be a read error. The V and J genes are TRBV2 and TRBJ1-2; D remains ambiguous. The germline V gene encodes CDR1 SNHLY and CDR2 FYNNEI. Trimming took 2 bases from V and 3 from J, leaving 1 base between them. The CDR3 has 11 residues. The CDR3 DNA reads TGTGCCAGCAGTGAACACTATGGCTACACCTTC. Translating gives CASSEHYGYTF.

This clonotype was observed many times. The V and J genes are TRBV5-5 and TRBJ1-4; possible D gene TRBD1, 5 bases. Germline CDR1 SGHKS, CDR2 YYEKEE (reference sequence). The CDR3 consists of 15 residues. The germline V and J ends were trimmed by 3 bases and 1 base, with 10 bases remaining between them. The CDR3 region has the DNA TGTGCCAGCAGCTGGGGCGGGGGAACTAATGAAAAACTGTTTTTT. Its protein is CASSWGGGTNEKLFF. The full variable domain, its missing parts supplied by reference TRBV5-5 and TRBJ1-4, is DAGVTQSPTHLIKTRGQQVTLRCSPISGHKSVSWYQQVLGQGPQFIFQYYEKEERGRGNFPDRFSARQFPNYSSELNVNALLLGDSALYLCASSWGGGTNEKLFFGSGTQLSVL.

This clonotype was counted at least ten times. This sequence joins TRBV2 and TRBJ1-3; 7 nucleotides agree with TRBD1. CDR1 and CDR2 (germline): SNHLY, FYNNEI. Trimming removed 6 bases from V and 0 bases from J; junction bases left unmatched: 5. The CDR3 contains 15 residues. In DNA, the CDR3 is TGTGCCAGCAGCAGACAGGGACCCTCTGGAAACACCATATATTTT. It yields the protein CASSRQGPSGNTIYF.